The 32 T cell receptor beta chains listed next were all sequenced from one sample in a study of blood T cell repertoires in COVID-19. Here immunoSEQ multiplex PCR was the method, and the copy in TCRdb shows in-frame clones only, minus some. The sample carries tens of thousands of clones, roughly nine tenths recorded once. Sequencing used peripheral blood. These receptors originate from a woman between 45 and 60 years old with active or convalescent COVID-19.

This chain links TRBV6-5 with TRBJ1-2; D possibly corresponds to TRBD1 (5 bases). Germline CDR1 is MNHEY and CDR2 is SVGAGI. CDR3 length: 13 residues. Deletions cut 0 bases from V and 7 bases from J, with 9 bases between. In DNA form, the CDR3 reads TGTGCCAGCAGTTACTCGGGGCAGGCTGGCTACACCTTC. This translates into CASSYSGQAGYTF.

CDR3 residues: CASSKPGTNEKLFF. DNA for the CDR3: TGTGCCAGCAGCAAGCCTGGAACTAATGAAAAACTGTTTTTT. This chain joins TRBV9 and TRBJ1-4; D unresolved. This CDR3 spans 14 amino acids. Trimming took 4 bases from V and 1 from J, leaving 8 bases between them. Looked up from germline, CDR1 is SGDLS and CDR2 is YYNGEE.

The chain combines TRBV19 with TRBJ2-1, with D possibly TRBD2 on 6 matching bases. CDR3 size: 12 residues. Trimming cost V 8 bases and J 6 bases, with 11 bases left between them. The V gene's germline CDR1 is LNHDA and CDR2 SQIVND (reference sequence). CDR3 sequence reads: CASGDWSNEQFF. The CDR3 DNA follows: TGTGCCAGTGGGGACTGGTCCAATGAGCAGTTCTTC.

This clone has only one observation. CDR3 DNA sequence: TGTGCCAGCAGTTATGAGTTCGCCAATCAGCCCCAGCATTTT. It codes for CASSYEFANQPQHF. This chain connects TRBV6-6 to TRBJ1-5; the D is unclear. This CDR3 spans 14 amino acids. CDR1 and CDR2 (germline): MNHNY, SVGAGI (reference sequence). V gave up 3 bases and J gave up 3 bases, with 9 bases separating them.

The chain joins TRBV4-3 to TRBJ1-2; possibly TRBD1 for D (6 bases). CDR3 length equals 14 residues. Germline V lookup: CDR1 LGHNA, CDR2 YSLEER. Trimming left V 1 base short and J 6 bases short, with 12 bases between. CDR3 nucleotide sequence: TGCGCCAGCAGCCAAGTCCGGGGGGCTGATGGCTACACCTTC. It yields the protein CASSQVRGADGYTF.

The gene calls are TRBV5-1 and TRBJ1-1; TRBD1 might be the D (6 bases). The V gene lost 4 bases and the J gene lost 3 bases, with 16 bases spanning the gap. Germline V gene lookup returns CDR1 SGHRS and CDR2 YFSETQ. This CDR3 has 15 residues. The CDR3 here is CASSPLGGEYTEAFF. DNA of the CDR3: TGCGCCAGCAGCCCCTTAGGGGGGGAGTACACTGAAGCTTTCTTT.

The rearrangement links TRBV14 to TRBJ1-1; no clear D. The V and J ends lost 3 bases and 1 base respectively, with 12 bases between them. The CDR3 length is 15 residues. CDR1 is SGHDN and CDR2 is FVKESK in the germline V gene. CDR3 DNA sequence: TGTGCCAGCAGCCACCTAGCGGTGGGGAACACTGAAGCTTTCTTT. Amino acid sequence: CASSHLAVGNTEAFF.

The V and J genes are TRBV4-1 and TRBJ2-7, with D tentatively TRBD1 (6 bases). CDR1 and CDR2 from the germline V gene are MGHRA and YSYEKL. Trimming removed 1 base from V and 2 bases from J, with 12 bases in between. The length of the CDR3 is 15 residues. The CDR3 coding sequence is TGCGCCAGCAGCCAAGTACCCGGACAGACCTACGAGCAGTACTTC. As protein: CASSQVPGQTYEQYF.

V gene TRBV4-2 combines with J gene TRBJ2-5; D might be TRBD2 (6 bases). The germline V gene encodes CDR1 LGHNA and CDR2 YNFKEQ. This CDR3 region has 14 residues. V lost 4 bases and J 3 bases, leaving 12 bases between the germline ends. The CDR3 DNA sequence: TGTGCCAGCAGCCCGCCGGGGGATAAAGAGACCCAGTACTTC. Its translation is CASSPPGDKETQYF.

V usage is TRBV5-1 and J usage is TRBJ1-1; 8 nucleotides match TRBD1. Germline values: CDR1 SGHRS, CDR2 YFSETQ. This CDR3 contains 15 residues. Losses at the gene ends were 3 bases for V and 5 bases for J; bases not matched to a gene: 9. The CDR3 region is CASSSQGAQTTEAFF. The CDR3 bases are TGCGCCAGCAGCTCCCAGGGGGCGCAGACAACTGAAGCTTTCTTT. Variable domain in full (rest from reference TRBV5-1 and TRBJ1-1): KAGVTQTPRYLIKTRGQQVTLSCSPISGHRSVSWYQQTPGQGLQFLFEYFSETQRNKGNFPGRFSGRQFSNSRSEMNVSTLELGDSALYLCASSSQGAQTTEAFFGQGTRLTVV.

The chain carries TRBV2 and TRBJ1-1; D call uncertain. CDR3 length: 14 residues. The germline V gene encodes CDR1 SNHLY and CDR2 FYNNEI. V lost 4 bases, J lost 4 bases, and 13 bases lay in between. The CDR3: CASSVKREGTEAFF. The CDR3 DNA is TGTGCCAGCAGTGTTAAACGGGAAGGCACTGAAGCTTTCTTT. The entire variable domain, with the rest obtained from reference TRBV2 and TRBJ1-1, is as follows: EPEVTQTPSHQVTQMGQEVILRCVPISNHLYFYWYRQILGQKVEFLVSFYNNEISEKSEIFDDQFSVERPDGSNFTLKIRSTKLEDSAMYFCASSVKREGTEAFFGQGTRLTVV.

Only one count was recorded for this clone. The genes are TRBV5-8 and TRBJ2-5; TRBD1 matches at 10 bases. This CDR3 has 16 residues. Germline trimming cut 5 bases from V and 5 bases from J; bases unmatched to any gene: 12. Germline assignment: CDR1 SGHTS and CDR2 YDEGEE. The DNA of the CDR3 is TGTGCCAGCAGTGCGGGACAGGGGATCGATGGGGAGACCCAGTACTTC. Translating it yields CASSAGQGIDGETQYF.

The CDR3 nucleotides read TGTGCCAGCAGTCGGACAGGGGGTCGTGGAAACACCATATATTTT. It encodes CASSRTGGRGNTIYF. The chain has TRBV2 and TRBJ1-3; 10 positions match TRBD1. Germline CDR1 is SNHLY and CDR2 is FYNNEI. The CDR3 is 15 residues long. Trimming at V came to 5 bases and at J to 3 bases, leaving 4 bases not matched to a gene. Looking up the rest from reference TRBV2 and TRBJ1-3 gives the full variable domain: EPEVTQTPSHQVTQMGQEVILRCVPISNHLYFYWYRQILGQKVEFLVSFYNNEISEKSEIFDDQFSVERPDGSNFTLKIRSTKLEDSAMYFCASSRTGGRGNTIYFGEGSWLTVV.

The chain uses TRBV30 and TRBJ2-3; D ambiguous. Trimming shortened V by 1 base and J by 11 bases, and 7 bases separated the two germline ends. The CDR3 is 10 amino acids. Germline values: CDR1 GTSNPN, CDR2 SVGIG (reference sequence). This CDR3 reads CAWSGARQYF. The CDR3 DNA sequence: TGTGCCTGGAGTGGGGCAAGGCAGTATTTT.

A note on this clone: Other DNA sequences in this sample translate to the same CDR3. This chain connects TRBV9 to TRBJ2-5, with TRBD2 identical over 9 bases. This CDR3 contains 16 residues. The germline CDR1 and CDR2 sequences are SGDLS and YYNGEE. With V trimmed by 2 bases and J by 5 bases, 10 bases remained unmatched. CDR3 DNA sequence: TGTGCCAGCAGCGTGGGTCTTGCGGGGGGGCCGGAGACCCAGTACTTC. It yields the protein CASSVGLAGGPETQYF.

The V gene is TRBV29-1, the J gene TRBJ2-1; TRBD1 matches at 7 bases. The CDR3 is 12 amino acids. CDR1 is SQVTM, CDR2 ANQGSEA, per germline. The V gene end was trimmed by 5 bases and the J gene end by 8 bases; junction bases not matched to a gene: 6. The CDR3 DNA sequence: TGCAGCGTTACCTGGGACAGCTATGAGCAGTTCTTC. Its protein is CSVTWDSYEQFF.

This chain joins TRBV6-6 and TRBJ1-4; tentative D call: TRBD1 (5 bases). The CDR3 has 11 residues. Trimming left V 10 bases short and J 10 bases short, with 13 bases between. Per the germline V gene, CDR1 is MNHNY and CDR2 is SVGAGI (reference sequence). The chain's CDR3 is CATGGGSKLFF. The CDR3 nucleotides read TGTGCCACCGGGGGGGGTTCAAAACTGTTTTTT.

The J gene is TRBJ2-3, the V gene TRBV10-3; D may be TRBD2 (6 bases). V was clipped by 10 bases and J by 0 bases, with 14 bases between them. CDR1 is ENHRY and CDR2 is SYGVKD in the germline V gene. This CDR3 has 14 amino acids. CDR3 sequence reads: CATRHLASTDTQYF. DNA of the CDR3: TGTGCCACCCGACACCTAGCGAGCACAGATACGCAGTATTTT.

As for this clone: The conserved phenylalanine or tryptophan normally closing the CDR3 is absent here, so this likely arose from a read error. It is unclear where the CDR3 begins or ends on the DNA, so no DNA is shown, and the CDR3 is as TCRdb lists it. The rearrangement joins TRBV7-3 to TRBJ2-7; the D segment call TRBD1 is taken from the table without a DNA check. Ends included, the CDR3 has 11 residues. Germline assignment: CDR1 SGHTA and CDR2 FQGTGA. CDR3: CASSPTGTGTR.

This sequence joins TRBV7-3 and TRBJ1-1; D is uncertain. Germline V gene lookup returns CDR1 SGHTA and CDR2 FQGTGA. This CDR3 has 14 amino acids. The V end lost 4 bases, the J end lost 5 bases, and 14 bases lay between the germline ends. CDR3 loop: CASSSRSGGTEAFF. The CDR3 DNA follows: TGTGCCAGCAGCTCCCGATCAGGTGGGACTGAAGCTTTCTTT.

This chain connects TRBV9 to TRBJ2-7; D not certain. The germline V and J ends were trimmed by 4 bases and 7 bases, with 9 bases remaining between them. The CDR3 is 11 amino acids. Per the germline V gene, CDR1 is SGDLS and CDR2 is YYNGEE. CDR3 loop: CASSPLREQYF. CDR3 bases: TGTGCCAGCAGCCCCTTGAGGGAGCAGTACTTC. The whole variable domain, filled in from reference TRBV9 and TRBJ2-7, reads DSGVTQTPKHLITATGQRVTLRCSPRSGDLSVYWYQQSLDQGLQFLIQYYNGEERAKGNILERFSAQQFPDLHSELNLSSLELGDSALYFCASSPLREQYFGPGTRLTVT.

The rearrangement joins TRBV18 to TRBJ1-1, with a weak D call TRBD1 (6 bases). CDR1 and CDR2 (germline): KGHSH, LQKENI. The CDR3 runs 18 residues. Trimming removed 9 bases at V and 0 bases at J, with 26 bases between. This chain's CDR3 is CASSEDSQYDPLNTEAFF. CDR3 nucleotides: TGTGCCAGTTCCGAGGACAGCCAATATGACCCCCTGAACACTGAAGCTTTCTTT.

The V and J genes are TRBV6-2 or TRBV6-3 and TRBJ2-7, with D possibly matching TRBD2 (6 bases). CDR3 size: 11 residues. Trimming removed 1 base at V and 12 bases at J, with 10 bases between. Germline V gene data show CDR1 as MNHEY and CDR2 as SVGEGT. The CDR3 coding sequence is TGTGCCAGCAGTTACTATAGCGGTTTGTACTTC. Translation: CASSYYSGLYF.

The chain recombines TRBV9 with TRBJ2-3; 12 bases agree with TRBD2. Trimming cost V 3 bases and J 3 bases; bases outside gene matches: 2. The CDR3 covers 15 residues. CDR1 is SGDLS, CDR2 YYNGEE, per germline. The CDR3: CASSATSGGTDTQYF. The CDR3 nucleotides are TGTGCCAGCAGCGCAACTAGCGGGGGGACAGATACGCAGTATTTT.

The chain links TRBV9 to TRBJ1-4, with 7 bases that match TRBD1. The germline V gene has CDR1 SGDLS and CDR2 YYNGEE. The CDR3 consists of 15 residues. The V gene end was trimmed by 0 bases and the J gene end by 10 bases; junction bases not matched to a gene: 9. The DNA for the CDR3 is TGTGCCAGCAGCGTAGAAGGTGGAACAGGGGCAAAACTGTTTTTT. Its translation: CASSVEGGTGAKLFF.

This chain links TRBV27 with TRBJ2-7, with TRBD2 matching 8 bases. Germline V gene lookup returns CDR1 MNHEY and CDR2 SMNVEV (reference sequence). This CDR3 region has 15 residues. V lost 6 bases and J lost 4; bases outside the gene matches: 11. CDR3 bases: TGTGCCAGCAGCCCACGGGCGGGGGGCCCTTACGAGCAGTACTTC. It specifies CASSPRAGGPYEQYF.

V gene TRBV2 combines with J gene TRBJ2-5, with D perhaps TRBD1 (5 bases). Germline-derived CDR1 and CDR2 are SNHLY and FYNNEI. The CDR3 is 13 residues long. The V and J ends lost 7 bases and 2 bases respectively, with 11 bases between them. This CDR3 is CASNKGLQETQYF. In nucleotides, the CDR3 is TGTGCCAGCAACAAGGGGCTGCAAGAGACCCAGTACTTC.

The V gene is TRBV6-5, the J gene TRBJ2-3; the match to TRBD2 covers 10 bases. This CDR3 has 12 amino acids. From germline, CDR1 is MNHEY and CDR2 SVGAGI. CDR3 DNA sequence: TGTGCTAGCGGGGGGTTCACAGATACGCAGTATTTT. It specifies CASGGFTDTQYF.

The chain combines TRBV12-5 with TRBJ1-3, with 8 positions matching TRBD1. The germline V gene has CDR1 LGHNT and CDR2 FRNRAP. The CDR3 extends over 15 amino acids. V lost 1 base to trimming and J lost 2 bases; unmatched junction nucleotides: 1. The CDR3 DNA sequence: TGTGCTAGTGGTTTGGGGGACAGGCCTGGAAACACCATATATTTT. Translation: CASGLGDRPGNTIYF.

V gene TRBV19 combines with J gene TRBJ2-7, with 9 positions matching TRBD1. This CDR3 is built from 13 residues. Unmatched junction bases numbered 2, after V lost 6 bases and J lost 2 bases. Germline V gene data show CDR1 as LNHDA and CDR2 as SQIVND (reference sequence). The CDR3 reads CASRDRGTYEQYF. CDR3 nucleotide sequence: TGTGCCAGTAGGGACAGGGGAACCTACGAGCAGTACTTC.

The genes are TRBV3-1 (or the pseudogene TRBV3-2) and TRBJ1-1; D gene uncertain. The CDR3 is 16 amino acids. Germline CDR1 reads LGHDT; CDR2 reads YNNKEL (reference sequence). Trimming removed 0 bases from V and 1 base from J, with 12 bases in between. This CDR3 reads CASSQDECRGNTEAFF. In DNA, the CDR3 is TGTGCCAGCAGCCAAGACGAATGTCGGGGGAACACTGAAGCTTTCTTT.

The V call is TRBV7-2, the J call TRBJ1-6; D not resolved. Trimming shortened V by 6 bases and J by 8 bases, and 11 bases separated the two germline ends. The CDR3 spans 13 residues. Germline V gene sequence: CDR1 SGHTA, CDR2 FQGNSA. The CDR3 DNA is TGTGCCAGCAGATTTCTGGCCGATTCACCCCTCCACTTT. Its protein is CASRFLADSPLHF.